These 15 T cell receptor beta chains came from one sample sequenced in a study of blood T cells in healthy people across ages. Through a sample-barcoded 5' primer and a J-beta primer mix, a second PCR was run for roughly 7 to 12 cycles. TCRdb itself ran the 5' RACE reads through MiXCR, one entry per CDR3 protein. The profile shows almost 1 million distinct CDR3 sequences, 45% to 60% of them singletons. Sequenced input: blood. The receptors originated from a woman aged 55 to 70 in good health.

In nucleotides, the CDR3 is TGTGCCAGCAGTATTAGGCGTCCCGGGGATTCACCCCTCCACTTT. It yields the protein CASSIRRPGDSPLHF. This rearrangement joins TRBV6-1 to TRBJ1-6; D remains unclear. Germline CDR1 is MNHNS and CDR2 is SASEGT. CDR3 length equals 15 residues. The germline V and J ends were trimmed by 5 bases and 8 bases, with 16 bases remaining between them.

The J gene is TRBJ1-5, the V gene TRBV28, with D tentatively TRBD1 (5 bases). This CDR3 is built from 16 residues. Deletions cut 2 bases from V and 7 bases from J, with 18 bases between. Germline lookup yields CDR1 MDHEN and CDR2 SYDVKM. This chain's CDR3 is CASSLIGEGAKQPQHF. The CDR3 coding sequence is TGTGCCAGCAGTTTAATAGGGGAAGGGGCGAAGCAGCCCCAGCATTTT.

The gene calls are TRBV5-1 and TRBJ2-7, with D perhaps TRBD2 (6 bases). This CDR3 contains 15 residues. Germline V gives CDR1 SGHRS, CDR2 YFSETQ. The V and J ends lost 0 bases and 2 bases respectively, with 12 bases between them. The CDR3 loop is CASSLDGTAPYEQYF. The CDR3 region has the DNA TGCGCCAGCAGCTTGGACGGGACTGCCCCCTACGAGCAGTACTTC.

The chain joins TRBV27 to TRBJ2-7; 11 bases agree with TRBD1. Trimming cost V 2 bases and J 3 bases; bases outside gene matches: 3. CDR3 length equals 15 residues. The germline V gene has CDR1 MNHEY and CDR2 SMNVEV (reference sequence). CDR3 amino acids: CASSLVGTGGYEQYF. CDR3 in DNA: TGTGCCAGCAGTTTAGTGGGGACAGGGGGCTACGAGCAGTACTTC.

This chain links TRBV7-9 with TRBJ2-1; 8 bases are shared with TRBD1. Germline V gene data show CDR1 as SEHNR and CDR2 as FQNEAQ (reference sequence). The CDR3 loop spans 15 amino acids. Losses at the gene ends were 5 bases for V and 7 bases for J; bases not matched to a gene: 10. CDR3: CASSADRGIWNEQFF. CDR3 coding DNA: TGTGCCAGCAGCGCAGACAGGGGAATTTGGAATGAGCAGTTCTTC.

This rearrangement joins TRBV27 to TRBJ1-6, with a possible D match to TRBD1 (5 bases). The V gene lost 10 bases and the J gene lost 7 bases, with 26 bases spanning the gap. The CDR3 has 17 amino acids. Germline CDR1 reads MNHEY; CDR2 reads SMNVEV (reference sequence). The CDR3 loop reads CATRTFRERYWNSPLHF. CDR3 nucleotide sequence: TGTGCCACCAGGACATTTAGAGAACGGTACTGGAATTCACCCCTCCACTTT.

The chain links TRBV4-1 to TRBJ2-1; the D is unclear. The length of the CDR3 is 15 residues. The V end lost 2 bases, the J end lost 8 bases, and 16 bases lay between the germline ends. CDR1 and CDR2 from the germline V gene are MGHRA and YSYEKL. CDR3 protein: CASSQTGLAVDEQFF. The DNA for the CDR3 is TGCGCCAGCAGCCAAACCGGGCTCGCGGTGGATGAGCAGTTCTTC.

This clonotype came up a few times. One end of the junction does not line up with germline, which may come from a read error. This chain connects TRBV4-1 to TRBJ1-2; D gene unclear. CDR1 MGHRA and CDR2 YSYEKL come from the germline V gene. The CDR3 is 14 residues long. The CDR3 nucleotides are TGTGCCAGCAGCCAAGTCGAGGGTAACTATGGCTACACCTTC. Protein: CASSQVEGNYGYTF.

The V and J genes are TRBV12-3 or TRBV12-4 and TRBJ2-3; 7 nucleotides line up with TRBD2. The J segment lost 0 bases and the V segment lost 10 bases, leaving 13 bases of the junction unmatched. The CDR3 extends over 16 amino acids. The CDR3 here is CATSYGGSGSTDTQYF. The CDR3 bases are TGTGCCACCTCTTACGGGGGGAGCGGGAGCACAGATACGCAGTATTTT.

V usage is TRBV12-3 or TRBV12-4 and J usage is TRBJ2-5; 7 nucleotides agree with TRBD1. The CDR3 runs to 15 residues. After removal of 6 bases from V and 1 base from J, the junction contained 8 bases not matched to a gene. CDR3 residues: CASRPDRVFQETQYF. The CDR3, as DNA: TGTGCCAGCAGGCCCGACAGGGTGTTCCAAGAGACCCAGTACTTC.

V gene TRBV3-1 combines with J gene TRBJ1-1, with unresolved D. Per the germline V gene, CDR1 is LGHDT and CDR2 is YNNKEL (reference sequence). The CDR3 consists of 15 residues. V lost 0 bases and J 3 bases, leaving 11 bases between the germline ends. The DNA for the CDR3 is TGTGCCAGCAGCCAAGATCGGAGAGATCACACTGAAGCTTTCTTT. Translated: CASSQDRRDHTEAFF.

A few counts support this clonotype. The rearrangement links TRBV18 to TRBJ2-4, with D tentatively TRBD2 (5 bases). CDR1 and CDR2 from the germline V gene are KGHSH and LQKENI. V dropped 1 base and J dropped 3 bases, with 13 bases sitting between them. The CDR3 has 16 amino acids. CDR3 loop: CASSPLHGDGKNIQYF. For the CDR3, the DNA is TGTGCCAGCTCACCACTTCACGGGGATGGCAAAAACATTCAGTACTTC.

In this sample, this clonotype turned up a few times. The rearrangement links TRBV30 to TRBJ2-4; D is perhaps TRBD2 (6 bases). The J call is doubtful: the DNA matches TRBJ2-7 better. The CDR3 loop spans 12 amino acids. Germline V gives CDR1 GTSNPN, CDR2 SVGIG (reference sequence). Here the CDR3 DNA reads TGTGCCTGGAGTTTGGGGGGCTACGAGCAGTACTTC. Translation gives CAWSLGGYEQYF.

This clonotype was detected only a few times. The chain's CDR3 is CASSRWGSGERSGANVLTF. DNA for the CDR3: TGTGCCAGCAGCCGCTGGGGTAGCGGGGAACGCTCTGGGGCCAACGTCCTGACTTTC. J is TRBJ2-6 and V is TRBV7-2; 8 positions match TRBD2. Germline CDR1 SGHTA, CDR2 FQGNSA. Trimming removed 5 bases from V and 0 bases from J; junction bases left unmatched: 12. The CDR3 totals 19 residues.

Only a few counts were recorded for this clonotype. V is TRBV29-1 and J is TRBJ2-3; D not certain. Germline CDR1 and CDR2: SQVTM and ANQGSEA. CDR3 length: 14 amino acids. The germline V and J ends were trimmed by 3 bases and 5 bases, with 15 bases remaining between them. The CDR3 bases are TGCAGCGTTGAGAGGAGTGGGGTTGGAGATACGCAGTATTTT. Its translation: CSVERSGVGDTQYF.